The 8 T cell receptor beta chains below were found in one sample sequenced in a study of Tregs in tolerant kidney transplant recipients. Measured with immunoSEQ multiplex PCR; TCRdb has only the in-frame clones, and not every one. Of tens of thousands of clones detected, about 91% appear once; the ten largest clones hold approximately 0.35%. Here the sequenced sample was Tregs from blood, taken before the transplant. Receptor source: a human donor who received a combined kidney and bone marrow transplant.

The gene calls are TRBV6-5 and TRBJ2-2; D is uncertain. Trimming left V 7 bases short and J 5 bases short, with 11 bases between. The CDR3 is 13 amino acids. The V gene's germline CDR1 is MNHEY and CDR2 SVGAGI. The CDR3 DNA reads TGTGCCAGCACTTTGGGTCGGACCGGGGAGCTGTTTTTT. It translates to CASTLGRTGELFF.

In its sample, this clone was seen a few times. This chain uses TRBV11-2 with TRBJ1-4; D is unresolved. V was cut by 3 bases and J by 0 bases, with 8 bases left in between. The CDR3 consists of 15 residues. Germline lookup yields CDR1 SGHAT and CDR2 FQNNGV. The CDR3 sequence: CASSLGGSTNEKLFF. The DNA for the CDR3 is TGTGCCAGCAGCTTGGGCGGCTCAACTAATGAAAAACTGTTTTTT. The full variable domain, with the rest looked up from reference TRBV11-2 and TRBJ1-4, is EAGVAQSPRYKIIEKRQSVAFWCNPISGHATLYWYQQILGQGPKLLIQFQNNGVVDDSQLPKDRFSAERLKGVDSTLKIQPAKLEDSAVYLCASSLGGSTNEKLFFGSGTQLSVL.

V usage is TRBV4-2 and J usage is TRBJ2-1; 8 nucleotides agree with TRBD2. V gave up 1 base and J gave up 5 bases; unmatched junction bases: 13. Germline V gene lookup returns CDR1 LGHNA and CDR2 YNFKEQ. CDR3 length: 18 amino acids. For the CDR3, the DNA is TGTGCCAGCAGCCAAGTCGTCGGTCGCGGGAGGAGAGACAATGAGCAGTTCTTC. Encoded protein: CASSQVVGRGRRDNEQFF.

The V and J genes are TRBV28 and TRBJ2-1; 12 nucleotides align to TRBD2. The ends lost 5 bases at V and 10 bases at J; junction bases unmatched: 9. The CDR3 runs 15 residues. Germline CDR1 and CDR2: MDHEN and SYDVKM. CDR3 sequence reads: CASSPSSGRVKEQFF. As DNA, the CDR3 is TGTGCCAGCAGTCCCTCTAGCGGGAGGGTTAAAGAGCAGTTCTTC.

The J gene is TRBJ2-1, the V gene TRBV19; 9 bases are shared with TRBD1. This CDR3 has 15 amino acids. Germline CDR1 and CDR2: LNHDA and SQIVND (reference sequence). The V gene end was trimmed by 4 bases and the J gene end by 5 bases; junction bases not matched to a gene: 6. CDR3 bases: TGTGCCAGTAGTACCCCCGGGACAGGGCACAATGAGCAGTTCTTC. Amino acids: CASSTPGTGHNEQFF.

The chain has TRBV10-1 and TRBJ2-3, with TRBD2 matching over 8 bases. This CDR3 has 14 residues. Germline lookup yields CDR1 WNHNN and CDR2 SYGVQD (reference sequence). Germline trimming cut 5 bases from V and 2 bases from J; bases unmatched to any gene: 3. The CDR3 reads CASSRAGVTDTQYF. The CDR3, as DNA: TGCGCCAGCAGTAGAGCGGGAGTCACAGATACGCAGTATTTT.

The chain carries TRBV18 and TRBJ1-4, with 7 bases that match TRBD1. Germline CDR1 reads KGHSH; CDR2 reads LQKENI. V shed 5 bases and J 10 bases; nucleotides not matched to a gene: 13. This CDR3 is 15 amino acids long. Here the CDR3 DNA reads TGTGCCAGCTCAACGGGTATTGGGACAGCGGGAAAACTGTTTTTT. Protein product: CASSTGIGTAGKLFF.

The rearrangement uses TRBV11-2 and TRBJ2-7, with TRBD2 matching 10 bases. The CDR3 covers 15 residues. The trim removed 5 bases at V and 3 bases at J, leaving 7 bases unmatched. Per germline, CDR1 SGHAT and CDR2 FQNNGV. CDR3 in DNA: TGTGCCAGCAGCACACAAAGACTAGCGGGCTACGAGCAGTACTTC. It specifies CASSTQRLAGYEQYF.